This is a list of T cell receptor beta chains from one sample in a study of patients and donors after allogeneic stem cell transplantation. TCRdb processed the RT-PCR reads anew with MiXCR; each CDR3 protein has one entry. Of 400,000 to 450,000 distinct CDR3 sequences in the sample, roughly 16% were seen once. Sequenced: blood, either unsorted or a sorted T cell fraction (not recorded which). These receptors originate from a human donor who was either an allogeneic HSCT recipient or a stem cell or donor lymphocyte infusion donor (not recorded which). It is not recorded whose cells these are; they may come from a transplant donor. CDR3s include the opening cysteine and the closing phenylalanine or tryptophan. A D gene is named only where the DNA matches it firmly. Not all rows give a size; the values are once, few, many and, for expanded clones, a class.

J	D	size	V	DNA	CDR3
TRBJ2-1	TRBD2	few	TRBV25-1	TGTGCCAGCAGTGGGAGGGCTAGCGGAAACAATGAGCAGTTCTTC	CASSGRASGNNEQFF
TRBJ1-5	.	few	TRBV5-5	TGTGCCAGCAGCTTGAGTCAGGCCCCCTTCAATCAGCCCCAGCATTTT	CASSLSQAPFNQPQHF
TRBJ2-3	.	.	TRBV7-2	TGTGCCAGCAGCTTCGGACCTATCAGCGCAGATACGCAGTATTTT	CASSFGPISADTQYF
TRBJ2-1	.	.	TRBV6-6	TGTGCCAGCAGTTACACGGAGGGTGAGCAGTTCTTC	CASSYTEGEQFF
TRBJ2-7	.	.	TRBV10-3	TGTGCCATCAGTGATAGACCTTGGGAGCAGTACTTC	CAISDRPWEQYF
TRBJ2-2	.	few	TRBV5-1	TGCGCCAGCAGCACGGACACGATTAGCGGAGGGAACACCGGGGAGCTGTTTTTT	CASSTDTISGGNTGELFF
TRBJ2-1	.	few	TRBV27	TGTGCCAGCAGTCCTCCCTTTAGGGAGTATTTCAATGAGCAGTTCTTC	CASSPPFREYFNEQFF
TRBJ2-5	.	.	TRBV12-3/TRBV12-4	TGTGCCAGCACCTGGGGTAAGGGACAAGAGACCCAGTACTTC	CASTWGKGQETQYF
TRBJ1-1	.	many	TRBV5-1	TGCGCCAGCAGCTTGGGGGCAGGGAGCACTGAAGCTTTCTTT	CASSLGAGSTEAFF
TRBJ1-6	TRBD1	.	TRBV20-1	TGCAGTGCTCGCGCCCGGGACAGAAAAAATTCACCCCTCCACTTT	CSARARDRKNSPLHF
TRBJ2-3	.	few	TRBV9	TGTGCCAGCAGCGTCAGGGGAAGCACAGATACGCAGTATTTT	CASSVRGSTDTQYF
TRBJ2-2	.	few	TRBV5-1	TGCGCCAGCAGCTTCAGGCAGGGGAGGACCGGGGAGCTGTTTTTT	CASSFRQGRTGELFF
TRBJ1-3	TRBD1	.	TRBV29-1	TGCAGCGTTGGATCAGGGGGCGAGTTCTCTGGAAACACCATATATTTT	CSVGSGGEFSGNTIYF
TRBJ2-2	.	few	TRBV3-1	TGTGCCAGCAGCCAAGCTCCCGGGGAGCTGTTTTTT	CASSQAPGELFF
TRBJ1-2	.	few	TRBV12-3/TRBV12-4	TGTGCCAGCAGTTTGATAAGGGGTTTACATGGCTACACCTTC	CASSLIRGLHGYTF
TRBJ2-7	.	.	TRBV21-1	TGTGCCAGCGGGGGACAGGGGAGGTCCGAGCAGTACTTC	CASGGQGRSEQYF
TRBJ1-4	TRBD1	.	TRBV20-1	TGCAGTGCTAGACCCAGACAGGGTTTAGGAGAAAAACTGTTTTTT	CSARPRQGLGEKLFF
TRBJ2-7	.	few	TRBV19	TGTGCCAGTAGTCTAGTGTGGGGTGTCGACGAGCAGTACTTC	CASSLVWGVDEQYF
TRBJ2-7	.	.	TRBV12-3/TRBV12-4	TGTGCCAGCAGTCCCCGGTGGGGTGTCAACGAGCAGTACTTC	CASSPRWGVNEQYF
TRBJ1-5	.	many	TRBV10-3	TGTGCCATCAGAAATGAAAATCGCGGGGAGCCCCAGCATTTT	CAIRNENRGEPQHF
TRBJ2-5	.	few	TRBV5-1	TGCGCCAGCAGCCAGCGAGGGGTGGGAGAGACCCAGTACTTC	CASSQRGVGETQYF
TRBJ1-5	.	.	TRBV11-1	TGTGCCAGCAGCTTAACTGGCAGATATAGCAATCAGCCCCAGCATTTT	CASSLTGRYSNQPQHF
TRBJ2-7	TRBD2	.	TRBV3-1	TGTGCCAGCAGCCAACTAGCGGGAGGTCTCTTAGGGCAGTACTTC	CASSQLAGGLLGQYF
TRBJ2-1	TRBD2	many	TRBV20-1	TGCAGTGCTAGTGGCCTAGCGGGGGGGCCGGACAATGAGCAGTTCTTC	CSASGLAGGPDNEQFF
TRBJ2-5	TRBD1	few	TRBV6-1	TGTGCCAGCAATCCGACAGGGCCCACGGAGACCCAGTACTTC	CASNPTGPTETQYF
TRBJ2-2	.	.	TRBV27	TGTGCCAGCAGTTTCCACCAAGAATTCGGGACGGGCACCGGGGAGCTGTTTTTT	CASSFHQEFGTGTGELFF
TRBJ2-1	TRBD2	.	TRBV5-4	TGTGCCAGCAGCTCTTCGGGCGGGGGGACATCCTACAATGAGCAGTTCTTC	CASSSSGGGTSYNEQFF
TRBJ2-5	.	.	TRBV29-1	TGCAGCGTTGTGGAGACGGGACTTTGGCAAGAGACCCAGTACTTC	CSVVETGLWQETQYF
TRBJ1-1	TRBD1	.	TRBV7-9	TGTGCCAGCAGCAGCCGGGACAGGGTGGGGAACACTGAAGCTTTCTTT	CASSSRDRVGNTEAFF
TRBJ2-1	.	few	TRBV15	TGTGCCACCGGGCTCTCCTACAATGAGCAGTTCTTC	CATGLSYNEQFF
TRBJ2-5	.	few	TRBV29-1	TGCAGCGTTGGTGGGGGGGCCGCGGAGACCCAGTACTTC	CSVGGGAAETQYF
TRBJ1-6	.	once	TRBV7-2	TGTGCCAGCAGCTTAGACGGGGGGCGTAATTCACCCCTCCACTTT	CASSLDGGRNSPLHF
TRBJ2-1	TRBD2	.	TRBV6-1	TGTGCCACGGGACTAGCGGGGGGCTCCTACAATGAGCAGTTCTTC	CATGLAGGSYNEQFF
TRBJ1-1	.	few	TRBV3-1	TGTGCCAGCAGCCAATTAAAGGGCGGGACTGAAGCTTTCTTT	CASSQLKGGTEAFF
TRBJ2-1	.	.	TRBV6-5	TGTGCCAGCAGTTACTTCGCATACCGGAATGAGCAGTTCTTC	CASSYFAYRNEQFF
TRBJ2-1	.	few	TRBV28	TGTGCCAGCAGTTTAGGACGTCCGGAGGTCAATGAGCAGTTCTTC	CASSLGRPEVNEQFF
TRBJ2-6	.	.	TRBV19	TGTGCCAGTAGTACACAGGCCTCTGGGGCCAACGTCCTGACTTTC	CASSTQASGANVLTF
TRBJ2-3	.	few	TRBV20-1	TGCAGTGCTAGAAGAGATTCTAGCACAGATACGCAGTATTTT	CSARRDSSTDTQYF